This T cell receptor (beta chain) is from a study of T-cell reconstitution after alpha-beta-depleted transplantation in children. Library preparation (for TCRbeta) was performed with unique molecular identifiers. TCRdb ran MiXCR on the PCR reads and lists one entry per CDR3 protein. The table lists about 500,000 distinct CDR3 sequences, around a third of them singletons. V was shortened by 4 bases and J by 5 bases, with 15 bases between the two germline ends. CDR3 length: 15 residues. The sample holds one count of this clonotype. The source was PBMCs from the stem cell graft donor, collected from the stem cell graft. The receptor's source is a human donor who donated a stem cell graft to a child with aplastic anemia. The rearrangement joins TRBV12-3 or TRBV12-4 to TRBJ2-1; D unclear. CDR3 DNA: TGTGCCAGCAGTTCAACGCGCGACCTAAACAATGAGCAGTTCTTC. Its protein is CASSSTRDLNNEQFF.